This TCR beta chain was found in a study of blood T cell repertoires in COVID-19. In the study overall: The origin of the acute and convalescent COVID-19 samples was the United States, Italy and Spain.

Repertoires were generated with immunoSEQ multiplex PCR, while TCRdb's copy carries only in-frame clones and drops some. The table lists roughly 230,000 clones, about 91% of them singletons. Trimming cost V 0 bases and J 5 bases, with 14 bases left between them. The CDR3 spans 15 residues. Germline V gene lookup returns CDR1 ENHRY and CDR2 SYGVKD. The source material was peripheral blood. The source of this sequence is a middle-aged woman who had recovered from COVID-19. The V gene is TRBV10-3, the J gene TRBJ2-7; D call uncertain. This chain's CDR3 is CAISESMLGRDEQYF. CDR3 nucleotides: TGTGCCATCAGTGAGTCGATGCTCGGCCGGGACGAGCAGTACTTC.